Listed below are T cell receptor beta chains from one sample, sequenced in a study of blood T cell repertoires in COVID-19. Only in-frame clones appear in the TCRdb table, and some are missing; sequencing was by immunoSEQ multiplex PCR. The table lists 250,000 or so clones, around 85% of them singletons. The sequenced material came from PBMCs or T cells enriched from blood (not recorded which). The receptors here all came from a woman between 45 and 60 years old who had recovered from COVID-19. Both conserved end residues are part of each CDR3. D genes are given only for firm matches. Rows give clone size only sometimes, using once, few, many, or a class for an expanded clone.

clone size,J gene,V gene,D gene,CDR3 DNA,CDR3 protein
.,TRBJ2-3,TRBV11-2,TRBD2,TGTGCCAGCAGCTTCAGACTAGCAGCCGATACGCAGTATTTT,CASSFRLAADTQYF
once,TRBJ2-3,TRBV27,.,TGTGCCAGCCTTCCTGGGTTAGCTAGCACAGATACGCAGTATTTT,CASLPGLASTDTQYF
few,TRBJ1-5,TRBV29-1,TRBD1,TGCAGCGTCCGGACAGGGAGCAATCAGCCCCAGCATTTT,CSVRTGSNQPQHF
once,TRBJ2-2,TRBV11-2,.,TGTGCCAGCAGCTTAGGGAGGGGACTTAACACCGGGGAGCTGTTTTTT,CASSLGRGLNTGELFF
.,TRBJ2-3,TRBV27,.,TGTGCCAGCAGTTTATGGGGGGGGCGAGGCACAGATACGCAGTATTTT,CASSLWGGRGTDTQYF
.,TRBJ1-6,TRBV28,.,TGTGCCAGCAGTTTACAGGGCCCCTATAATTCACCCCTCCACTTT,CASSLQGPYNSPLHF
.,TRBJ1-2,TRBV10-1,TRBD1,TGCGCCAGCAGCCCCGGGACAGGGAGTTATGGCTACACCTTC,CASSPGTGSYGYTF
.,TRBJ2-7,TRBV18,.,TGTGCCAGCTCACCACCGTCGGGGTACGAGCAGTACTTC,CASSPPSGYEQYF
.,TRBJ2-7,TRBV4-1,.,TGCGCCAGCAGCCAAGAATGGGCCGGCGCTACCTCAGACGAGCAGTACTTC,CASSQEWAGATSDEQYF
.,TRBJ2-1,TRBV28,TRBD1,TGTGCCAGCAGCTTTGGGGACAGGGAAAACAATGAGCAGTTCTTC,CASSFGDRENNEQFF
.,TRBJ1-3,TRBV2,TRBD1,TGTGCCAGCTCCGGGACAGGCTCCGTCCCCTCTGGAAACACCATATATTTT,CASSGTGSVPSGNTIYF
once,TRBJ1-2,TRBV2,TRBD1,TGTGCCAGCTCGACAGGGCCTCATGTTAACTATGGCTACACCTTC,CASSTGPHVNYGYTF
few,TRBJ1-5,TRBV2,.,TGTGCCAGCAGTTTCCGGACCGGAGGGGGCAATCAGCCCCAGCATTTT,CASSFRTGGGNQPQHF
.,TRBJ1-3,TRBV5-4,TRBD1,TGTGCCAGCAGCACGGGACAGGGGTTCCCTGGAAACACCATATATTTT,CASSTGQGFPGNTIYF
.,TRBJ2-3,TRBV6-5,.,TGTGCCAGCAGTTTAGGAGGGGCCTCCACAGATACGCAGTATTTT,CASSLGGASTDTQYF
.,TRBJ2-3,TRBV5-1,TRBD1,TGCGCCAGCAGACCGGCATTCCGGGACAGGGGCACAGATACGCAGTATTTT,CASRPAFRDRGTDTQYF
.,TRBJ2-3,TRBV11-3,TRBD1,TGTGCCAGCAGCAAGGGACAGGCGAACACAGATACGCAGTATTTT,CASSKGQANTDTQYF
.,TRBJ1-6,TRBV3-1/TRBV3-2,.,TGTGCCAGCAGCCAAGTGTTGCGGGGGGCAGCTTCCTATAATTCACCCCTCCACTTT,CASSQVLRGAASYNSPLHF
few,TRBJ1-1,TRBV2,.,TGTGCCAGCTTGTTGGTTGAGGGGGCTGAAGCTTTCTTT,CASLLVEGAEAFF
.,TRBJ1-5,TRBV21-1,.,TGTGCCAGCAGCAAAGGTCGGCGGATCAATCAGCCCCAGCATTTT,CASSKGRRINQPQHF
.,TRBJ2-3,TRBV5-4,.,TGTGCCAGCAGCACCTACAGGGTCGGCACAGATACGCAGTATTTT,CASSTYRVGTDTQYF
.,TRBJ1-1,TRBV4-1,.,TGCGCCAGCAGCCAAGATCGCCGGGGAAGTGACCGAGCGAATACTGAAGCTTTCTTT,CASSQDRRGSDRANTEAFF
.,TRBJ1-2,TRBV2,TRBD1,TGTGCCAGCAGGGAGGGACAGGGGCAGGTTGGCTACACCTTC,CASREGQGQVGYTF
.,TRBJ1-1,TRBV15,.,TGTGCCACCAGCAGAGAAGGGGGGGCCACTGAAGCTTTCTTT,CATSREGGATEAFF
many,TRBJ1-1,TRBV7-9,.,TGTGCCAGCAGCCAAGGGGTTTCCACTGAAGCTTTCTTT,CASSQGVSTEAFF
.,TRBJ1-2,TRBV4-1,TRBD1,TGCGCCAGCAGCCAGTGGGACAGAAACTATGGCTACACCTTC,CASSQWDRNYGYTF
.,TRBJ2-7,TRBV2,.,TGTGCCAGCAGTGATGTGGGAAACAGGGACGAGCAGTACTTC,CASSDVGNRDEQYF
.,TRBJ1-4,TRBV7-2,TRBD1,TGTGCCAGCAGCTTACGACAGGGGGCAACGGAAAAACTGTTTTTT,CASSLRQGATEKLFF
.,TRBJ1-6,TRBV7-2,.,TGTGCCAGCAGCTTAGTGACAGTATATTCACCCCTCCACTTT,CASSLVTVYSPLHF
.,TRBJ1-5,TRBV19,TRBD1,TGTGCCATTCCAGGACAGGGTTGGAATCAGCCCCAGCATTTT,CAIPGQGWNQPQHF
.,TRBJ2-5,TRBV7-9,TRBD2,TGTGCCAGCAGCTTAGGACTAGCGGGAGCCGAGACCCAGTACTTC,CASSLGLAGAETQYF
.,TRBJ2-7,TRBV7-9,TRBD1,TGTGCCAGCAGCTTAGGTCTGACAGGGTCCGGCTCCTACGAGCAGTACTTC,CASSLGLTGSGSYEQYF
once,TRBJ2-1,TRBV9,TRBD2,TGTGCCAGCAGCGTCAGCGGGGGGAGCTCCTACAATGAGCAGTTCTTC,CASSVSGGSSYNEQFF
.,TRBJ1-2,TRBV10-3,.,TGTGCCATCAGTGTGGGCCTGATCTATGGCTACACCTTC,CAISVGLIYGYTF
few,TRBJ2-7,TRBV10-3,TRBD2,TGTGCCACCGGGACTAGCGACTACGAGCAGTACTTC,CATGTSDYEQYF
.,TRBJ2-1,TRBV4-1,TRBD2,TGCGCCAGCAGCCAAGAACCGAGCGGGAGGGCCCAAGCGTTCTTC,CASSQEPSGRAQAFF
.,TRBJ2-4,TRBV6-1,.,TGTGCCAGCAGTGAGGGCTTCATTCAGTACTTC,CASSEGFIQYF
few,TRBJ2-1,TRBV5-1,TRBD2,TGCGCCAGCAGCTTGGCGCTAGCGGGTGTGAATGAGCAGTTCTTC,CASSLALAGVNEQFF
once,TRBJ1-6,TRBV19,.,TGTGCCAGTAGTATAGGGAGGAATTCACCCCTCCACTTT,CASSIGRNSPLHF
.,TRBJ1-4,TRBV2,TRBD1,TGTGCCAGCAGTGCGGGACAGCTTATGTTCTTT,CASSAGQLMFF
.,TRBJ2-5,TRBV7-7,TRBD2,TGTGCTAGCAGCTCAAGGGTGGGGGGGGAGGAGACCCAGTACTTC,CASSSRVGGEETQYF
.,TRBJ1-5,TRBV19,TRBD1,TGTGCCAGTAGTAGCCGGGACAGGGGGCTCTATCAGCCCCAGCATTTT,CASSSRDRGLYQPQHF
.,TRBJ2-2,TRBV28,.,TGTGCCAGCAGTCTCACAGGGGGGGCCGGGGAGCTGTTTTTT,CASSLTGGAGELFF
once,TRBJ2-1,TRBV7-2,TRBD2,TGTGCCAGCAGCCGCCGGACTAGCGGGAGCTCCTACAATGAGCAGTTCTTC,CASSRRTSGSSYNEQFF
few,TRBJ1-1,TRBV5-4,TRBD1,TGTGCCAGCAGCTTGGGGACAGGGGCGGGCACTGAAGCTTTCTTT,CASSLGTGAGTEAFF
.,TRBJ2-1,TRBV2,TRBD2,TGTGCCAGCACCGGGACTAGCGGGAGGAGGGCGGAGCAGTTCTTC,CASTGTSGRRAEQFF
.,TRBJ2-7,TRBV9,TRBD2,TGTGCCAGCAGCCCGACTAGCGGGAGCGACTACGAGCAGTACTTC,CASSPTSGSDYEQYF
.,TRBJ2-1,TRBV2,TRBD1,TGTGCCAGCAGTGCCGGGACAGAATACAATGAGCAGTTCTTC,CASSAGTEYNEQFF
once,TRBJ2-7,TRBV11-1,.,TGTGCCAGCAGCCTATCCCTCGAGGGCTACGAGCAGTACTTC,CASSLSLEGYEQYF
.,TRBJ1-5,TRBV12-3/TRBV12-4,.,TGTGCCAGCAGTTTAACAGGGTTTCAGCCCCAGCATTTT,CASSLTGFQPQHF
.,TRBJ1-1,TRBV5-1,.,TGCGCCAGCAGTTGGACAGCTTTGAACACTGAAGCTTTCTTT,CASSWTALNTEAFF
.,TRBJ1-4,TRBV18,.,TGTGCCAGCTCCCCCTACCTTGCAACTAATGAAAAACTGTTTTTT,CASSPYLATNEKLFF
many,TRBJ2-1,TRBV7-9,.,TGTGCCAGCAGCCGTACTAGCCCTGGGGATAATGAGCAGTTCTTC,CASSRTSPGDNEQFF
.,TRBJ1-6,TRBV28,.,TGTGCCAGCAGACCAGTGGCGGATAATTCACCCCTCCACTTT,CASRPVADNSPLHF
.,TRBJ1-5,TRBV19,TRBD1,TGTGCCAGTAGTATGACTCCAGGGGGAGGCAATCAGCCCCAGCATTTT,CASSMTPGGGNQPQHF
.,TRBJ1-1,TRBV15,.,TGTGCCACCAGCAGAGATAGGAGGGGAGGCACTGAAGCTTTCTTT,CATSRDRRGGTEAFF
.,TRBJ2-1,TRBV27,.,TGTGCCAGCAGTTTCCTGGAGGATGAGCAGTTCTTC,CASSFLEDEQFF
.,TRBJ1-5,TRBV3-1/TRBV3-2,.,TGTGCCAGCAGCAACACGGGTCAGCCCCAGCATTTT,CASSNTGQPQHF